This T cell receptor beta chain was sequenced in a study of T cells after somatic rescue of genetic block. Germline values: CDR1 SGDLS, CDR2 YYNGEE. The length of the CDR3 is 20 residues. With 1 base clipped from V and 7 bases from J, the junction kept 19 bases outside the gene matches. The data were produced by immunoSEQ multiplex PCR, yet TCRdb's version contains in-frame clones alone and is incomplete. The sample lists about 13,000 clones, 65% to 75% seen once, with about 21% in the top ten. The sequenced material came from peripheral blood mononuclear cells (PBMCs). This chain connects TRBV9 to TRBJ2-3; 12 bases agree with TRBD2. This sequence was found in a boy between 5 and 17 years old. CDR3 DNA sequence: TGTGCCAGCAGCGTAACCCCGGGACTAGCGGGCCCACGATCGGGGAATACGCAGTATTTT. As protein: CASSVTPGLAGPRSGNTQYF.